The 27 T cell receptor beta chains given below trace back to one sample, sequenced in a study of cytomegalovirus exposure and HLA in healthy donors. PCR employed 60 Vbeta and 13 Jbeta primers. Clones were read by immunoSEQ multiplex PCR, and TCRdb kept only the in-frame ones, dropping some. The profile shows approximately 130,000 clones, approximately 80% of them singletons. The sample consisted of PBMCs. These receptors were taken from a man in his forties or fifties in good health and CMV-seronegative.

The rearrangement uses TRBV30 and TRBJ1-5; weak D call: TRBD1 (5 bases). Germline V gene sequence: CDR1 GTSNPN, CDR2 SVGIG (reference sequence). V was trimmed by 1 base and J by 6 bases, leaving 16 bases between them. CDR3 length: 15 amino acids. DNA of the CDR3: TGTGCCTGGAGTGATCGGCAGGGTCTGGTTCAGCCCCAGCATTTT. Translation: CAWSDRQGLVQPQHF.

The chain recombines TRBV7-2 with TRBJ2-1; 12 positions match TRBD2. CDR1 is SGHTA and CDR2 is FQGNSA in the germline V gene. The CDR3 has 15 residues. J gave up 6 bases and V 5 bases, and 5 bases lay outside the gene matches. In DNA, the CDR3 is TGTGCCAGCAGCACGACTAGCGGGGGCAGCAATGAGCAGTTCTTC. This codes for CASSTTSGGSNEQFF.

V and J are TRBV4-3 and TRBJ1-2; weak D call: TRBD1 (5 bases). The CDR3 is 13 residues long. From germline, CDR1 is LGHNA and CDR2 YSLEER. With 1 base removed from V and 7 bases from J, the gap between germline ends came to 10 bases. The chain's CDR3 is CASSQGQRSGYTF. As DNA, the CDR3 is TGCGCCAGCAGCCAAGGACAGAGAAGTGGCTACACCTTC.

The genes are TRBV5-1 and TRBJ2-2; 9 nucleotides line up with TRBD1. Trimming at V came to 3 bases and at J to 4 bases, leaving 4 bases not matched to a gene. The CDR3 length is 15 residues. CDR1 is SGHRS, CDR2 YFSETQ, per germline. The CDR3 nucleotides read TGCGCCAGCAGCTCGGGGACAGGGACCACCGGGGAGCTGTTTTTT. Its protein product is CASSSGTGTTGELFF.

The rearrangement uses TRBV29-1 and TRBJ1-3; D not resolved. In germline, CDR1 is SQVTM, CDR2 ANQGSEA. CDR3 length equals 14 residues. Trimming shortened V by 4 bases and J by 0 bases, and 10 bases separated the two germline ends. CDR3 nucleotides: TGCAGCGTTGCGGAGGATAGCTCTGGAAACACCATATATTTT. Translating it yields CSVAEDSSGNTIYF.

The rearrangement links TRBV6-1 to TRBJ2-3, with 9 bases identical to TRBD1. V shed 6 bases, J shed 5 bases, and the junction held 6 bases outside the gene matches. This CDR3 has 14 amino acids. Germline-derived CDR1 and CDR2 are MNHNS and SASEGT. CDR3 bases: TGTGCCAGCAGGTTCGGACAGGGGCAAGATACGCAGTATTTT. Encoded protein: CASRFGQGQDTQYF.

The chain combines TRBV7-2 with TRBJ2-1; no definite D call. V dropped 5 bases and J dropped 0 bases, with 8 bases sitting between them. This CDR3 contains 14 residues. Germline CDR1 and CDR2: SGHTA and FQGNSA. In nucleotides, the CDR3 is TGTGCCAGCAGCCCTGCCAGCTCCTACAATGAGCAGTTCTTC. This sequence encodes CASSPASSYNEQFF.

Note on this clone: The same CDR3 arises from other DNA sequences in this sample as well. The chain combines TRBV7-9 with TRBJ1-2; 7 nucleotides line up with TRBD1. From germline, CDR1 is SEHNR and CDR2 FQNEAQ (reference sequence). V was clipped by 4 bases and J by 5 bases; unmatched bases: 4. The CDR3 consists of 13 residues. CDR3 residues: CASSSDRAYGYTF. The DNA for the CDR3 is TGTGCCAGCAGCTCCGACAGGGCTTATGGCTACACCTTC.

This chain connects TRBV18 to TRBJ1-3; D gene unclear. The germline CDR1 and CDR2 sequences are KGHSH and LQKENI. The CDR3 extends over 17 amino acids. With 2 bases removed from V and 0 bases from J, the gap between germline ends came to 14 bases. The CDR3 DNA reads TGTGCCAGCTCACCAACTGCCAGCGCCTACTCTGGAAACACCATATATTTT. As protein: CASSPTASAYSGNTIYF. The full variable domain, with the rest looked up from reference TRBV18 and TRBJ1-3, is NAGVMQNPRHLVRRRGQEARLRCSPMKGHSHVYWYRQLPEEGLKFMVYLQKENIIDESGMPKERFSAEFPKEGPSILRIQQVVRGDSAAYFCASSPTASAYSGNTIYFGEGSWLTVV.

This chain joins TRBV6-1 and TRBJ2-1, with TRBD2 identical over 14 bases. The germline V gene has CDR1 MNHNS and CDR2 SASEGT. CDR3 size: 14 residues. Germline trimming cut 8 bases from V and 10 bases from J; bases unmatched to any gene: 7. CDR3 sequence: CASEGTSGREEQFF. CDR3 bases: TGTGCCAGCGAGGGGACTAGCGGGAGAGAGGAGCAGTTCTTC.

This chain links TRBV6-6 with TRBJ1-1, with D perhaps matching TRBD1 (5 bases). CDR1 is MNHNY and CDR2 is SVGAGI in the germline V gene (reference sequence). The germline V and J ends were trimmed by 5 bases and 6 bases, with 10 bases remaining between them. The CDR3 is 12 residues long. Here the CDR3 DNA reads TGTGCCAGCAGTAGGCAGGGTGCTGAAGCTTTCTTT. Translation: CASSRQGAEAFF.

The chain links TRBV29-1 to TRBJ2-3; 13 bases line up with TRBD2. Germline loops: CDR1 SQVTM, CDR2 ANQGSEA. V gave up 4 bases and J gave up 2 bases; unmatched junction bases: 6. The length of the CDR3 is 16 residues. The CDR3 loop is CSVALLAGGITDTQYF. The CDR3 DNA reads TGCAGCGTTGCACTACTAGCGGGAGGGATCACAGATACGCAGTATTTT.

The rearrangement uses TRBV5-4 and TRBJ2-3; 9 bases map to TRBD2. CDR3 size: 16 residues. V lost 1 base and J lost 2; bases outside the gene matches: 5. CDR1 is SGHNT, CDR2 YYREEE, per germline (reference sequence). CDR3 sequence (DNA): TGTGCCAGCAGCTTGTTGATAGCGGGGGACACAGATACGCAGTATTTT. Translating gives CASSLLIAGDTDTQYF.

The chain employs TRBV28 and TRBJ2-2, with D possibly TRBD1 on 5 matching bases. Germline CDR1 reads MDHEN; CDR2 reads SYDVKM. This CDR3 contains 16 residues. Between the trimmed V and J ends, which lost 4 bases and 0 bases, there was a span of 12 bases. CDR3 in DNA: TGTGCCAGCAGTTCTCAAGGGGTCCCGAACACCGGGGAGCTGTTTTTT. The encoded protein is CASSSQGVPNTGELFF.

V gene TRBV6-5 combines with J gene TRBJ2-1; D may be TRBD1 (6 bases). Trimming pared 2 bases from V and 7 bases from J, leaving 12 bases between. CDR3 length equals 14 residues. Per germline, CDR1 MNHEY and CDR2 SVGAGI. DNA of the CDR3: TGTGCCAGCAGTTACATGGGGGCTCGGAATGAGCAGTTCTTC. Amino acids: CASSYMGARNEQFF.

Here the CDR3 DNA reads TGTGCCAGCAGCTCGGACAGTACTGAAGCTTTCTTT. This encodes CASSSDSTEAFF. This chain links TRBV7-9 with TRBJ1-1; tentative D call: TRBD1 (6 bases). The germline CDR1 and CDR2 sequences are SEHNR and FQNEAQ (reference sequence). Between the trimmed V and J ends, which lost 4 bases and 5 bases, there was a span of 8 bases. The CDR3 runs to 12 residues.

The CDR3 reads CASSTSGREETQYF. The CDR3 DNA is TGTGCCAGCAGCACTAGCGGGAGGGAAGAGACCCAGTACTTC. The chain employs TRBV28 and TRBJ2-5; 13 bases line up with TRBD2. This CDR3 is 14 amino acids long. Germline V gene sequence: CDR1 MDHEN, CDR2 SYDVKM. V was pared by 6 bases and J by 3 bases, with 1 base of the junction left unmatched.

The chain recombines TRBV19 with TRBJ2-2; no clear D gene. Germline CDR1 is LNHDA and CDR2 is SQIVND (reference sequence). Trimming stripped 8 bases from V and 4 bases from J, with 14 bases between. CDR3 length equals 14 residues. The CDR3 DNA reads TGTGCCAGTTGTTTTCTCCAGCGCACCGGGGAGCTGTTTTTT. It is translated as CASCFLQRTGELFF.

The count of this clone is one. The germline gene is not matched at one end of the junction; a read error may be the cause. The V call is TRBV28, the J call TRBJ2-7, with TRBD2 matching 14 bases. The CDR3 runs 14 residues. Germline V gives CDR1 MDHEN, CDR2 SYDVKM. The CDR3 DNA is TGTGCCAGCAGTACCACCGGACTAGCGGGAGGTTTTGACTTC. This sequence encodes CASSTTGLAGGFDF.

Only one count was recorded for this clone. CDR3 DNA: TGTGCCAGCAGCCGATGGGACAGCGGATCCATGAACACTGAAGCTTTCTTT. Translated, it gives CASSRWDSGSMNTEAFF. The rearrangement uses TRBV7-9 and TRBJ1-1; TRBD1 matches 7 bases. The V and J ends lost 5 bases and 0 bases, in that order; junction bases with no gene match: 12. This CDR3 has 17 amino acids. Germline assignment: CDR1 SEHNR and CDR2 FQNEAQ (reference sequence). Full variable domain (missing parts from reference TRBV7-9 and TRBJ1-1): DTGVSQNPRHKITKRGQNVTFRCDPISEHNRLYWYRQTLGQGPEFLTYFQNEAQLEKSRLLSDRFSAERPKGSFSTLEIQRTEQGDSAMYLCASSRWDSGSMNTEAFFGQGTRLTVV.

The gene calls are TRBV18 and TRBJ1-2; D is ambiguous. Trimming shortened V by 2 bases and J by 4 bases, and 11 bases separated the two germline ends. This CDR3 comprises 14 residues. CDR1 is KGHSH and CDR2 is LQKENI in the germline V gene. Here the CDR3 DNA reads TGTGCCAGCTCACCAACTTTAGCGGGCTATGGCTACACCTTC. Translated, it gives CASSPTLAGYGYTF. The full variable domain, completed using reference TRBV18 and TRBJ1-2, is NAGVMQNPRHLVRRRGQEARLRCSPMKGHSHVYWYRQLPEEGLKFMVYLQKENIIDESGMPKERFSAEFPKEGPSILRIQQVVRGDSAAYFCASSPTLAGYGYTFGSGTRLTVV.

The table lists this clone with a count of one. The chain is built from TRBV5-4 and TRBJ1-1; no reliable D call. This CDR3 spans 16 amino acids. Trimming pared 5 bases from V and 1 base from J, leaving 18 bases between. Looked up from germline, CDR1 is SGHNT and CDR2 is YYREEE (reference sequence). CDR3 sequence reads: CASSLGPGEGNTEAFF. CDR3 DNA sequence: TGTGCCAGCAGTCTTGGCCCCGGGGAAGGGAACACTGAAGCTTTCTTT.

This clone came up once. This chain links TRBV10-3 with TRBJ1-1; 8 bases are a match to TRBD1. After removal of 10 bases from V and 5 bases from J, the junction contained 3 bases not matched to a gene. CDR1 and CDR2 from the germline V gene are ENHRY and SYGVKD. CDR3 length: 11 amino acids. CDR3 nucleotides: TGTGCCACCCGGACAGGGACTGAAGCTTTCTTT. Amino acid sequence: CATRTGTEAFF.

The rearrangement links TRBV9 to TRBJ2-2, with D unresolved. Trimming shortened V by 0 bases and J by 5 bases, and 8 bases separated the two germline ends. CDR3 length: 14 amino acids. Germline CDR1 SGDLS, CDR2 YYNGEE. For the CDR3, the DNA is TGTGCCAGCAGCGTAGCGGCGGCAACCGGGGAGCTGTTTTTT. This translates into CASSVAAATGELFF.

V and J are TRBV6-1 and TRBJ2-7; D unresolved. Trimming took off 5 bases at V and 0 bases at J, with 11 bases between the two ends. CDR3 length equals 14 residues. Germline loops: CDR1 MNHNS, CDR2 SASEGT. The CDR3 is CASSNLARSYEQYF. The CDR3 nucleotides are TGTGCCAGCAGTAATTTGGCCCGCTCCTACGAGCAGTACTTC.

The V and J genes are TRBV6-1 and TRBJ2-7; possible D gene TRBD1, 6 bases. The CDR3 consists of 13 residues. V dropped 3 bases and J dropped 4 bases, with 10 bases sitting between them. Germline V lookup: CDR1 MNHNS, CDR2 SASEGT. The CDR3 DNA follows: TGTGCCAGCAGTGAGGGGACACTATACGAGCAGTACTTC. It specifies CASSEGTLYEQYF.

The CDR3 nucleotides read TGTGCCAGCGCAGGGGGCAATCAGCCCCAGCATTTT. It translates to CASAGGNQPQHF. The V and J genes are TRBV25-1 and TRBJ1-5; D might be TRBD1 (6 bases). The germline gives CDR1 MGHDK, CDR2 SYGVNS. The germline V and J ends were trimmed by 8 bases and 2 bases, with 7 bases remaining between them. The CDR3 loop spans 12 amino acids.